Listed below are T cell receptor beta chains from one sample, sequenced in a study of cytomegalovirus exposure and HLA in healthy donors. Produced via immunoSEQ multiplex PCR; TCRdb's table is partial and in-frame only. The sample contains about 130,000 clones, roughly nine tenths of which appear only once. Specimen: PBMCs. Receptors originate from a woman aged 18-30 years in good health and CMV-seropositive. Each CDR3 is given without its conserved first and last residue. Fields, in order: clone size, V gene, CDR3 protein. A row's size may be missing; if present it is once, few, many or a size class.

. | TRBV7-8 | ASSLDQGGRNTIY
few | TRBV5-6 | ASSPDSGGHSYEQY
. | TRBV4-2 | ASSQESKAGGPVETQY
. | TRBV6-5 | ASRRGQMNTEAF
. | TRBV28 | ASGFSGNTIY
few | TRBV11-1 | ASSTRGANEKLF
once | TRBV7-8 | ASSHGTYEQY
. | TRBV28 | ASSGQGIQGEKLF
. | TRBV5-1 | ASSPRAGGPGEQY
once | TRBV7-9 | ASSFGTGHRDGYT
. | TRBV9 | ASSPWGGNEQY
. | TRBV6-5 | ASSYGQGGGTEAF
. | TRBV6-1 | ASSLTGIRYEQY
. | TRBV7-3 | ASSFERGGSQQVEQF
few | TRBV30 | ASVRAGGTEAF
. | TRBV7-9 | ASSLGSGYNEQF
. | TRBV28 | ASRGTGGLVATEAF
. | TRBV27 | ASSLRGGRAYTQY
once | TRBV29-1 | SVDAFSGGGLYNEQF
. | TRBV11-3 | ASSLGGPMNTEAF
. | TRBV30 | AWMPGNEQY
. | TRBV10-3 | AISVQGTEQY
. | TRBV4-2 | ASSQDRGLGEKLF
. | TRBV27 | ASLPHPTDINQETQY
. | TRBV7-2 | ASSLVGTAYSPLH
. | TRBV29-1 | SVETGSSTDTQY
. | TRBV11-2 | ASSPIAGGGREKLF
once | TRBV30 | AWSTLAGGGNEQY
. | TRBV7-9 | ASSFGENTEAF
. | TRBV27 | ASSWGGLGTEAF
. | TRBV5-4 | ASSLGSRTGGGYT
once | TRBV2 | ASAPWAGGKNIQY
. | TRBV7-6 | ASSDRDSLYNEQF
. | TRBV7-9 | ASSLPGTDYEQY
. | TRBV7-9 | ASSPPRGSTEAF
. | TRBV2 | ASRGAYEQY
. | TRBV7-2 | ASSSNWLTEPGDTQY
. | TRBV30 | AWSVLGGQF
. | TRBV9 | ASSVGASPTDTQY
once | TRBV28 | ASSWDRYLNTEAF
once | TRBV6-5 | ASSYSHGSYEQY
. | TRBV9 | ASSVEQYNSPLH
. | TRBV6-1 | ASSEGGGGNTIY
. | TRBV6-5 | ASSYGQGASYEQY
. | TRBV15 | ATSRDRRGTEAF
. | TRBV6-5 | ASSGIAGGTDTQY
. | TRBV6-6 | ASSTGLAGGYEQY
. | TRBV7-9 | ASSPRDTERGWNSPLH
. | TRBV6-1 | ASSEETRPPPLH
. | TRBV7-2 | ASSSRLVTDEQF
. | TRBV4-3 | ASSQDLWGGQPQH
. | TRBV12-5 | ASGYDSGDEQY
. | TRBV2 | ASTPRESNQPQH